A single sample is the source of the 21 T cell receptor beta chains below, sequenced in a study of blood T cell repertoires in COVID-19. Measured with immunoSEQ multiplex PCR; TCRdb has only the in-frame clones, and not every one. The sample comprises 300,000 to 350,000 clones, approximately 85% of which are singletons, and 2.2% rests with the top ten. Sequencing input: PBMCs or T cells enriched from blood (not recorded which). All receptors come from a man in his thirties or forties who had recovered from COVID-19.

The CDR3 loop is CASSKPKQIPGLNEQYF. CDR3 DNA: TGTGCCAGCAGCAAACCAAAACAGATACCGGGACTGAACGAGCAGTACTTC. The chain recombines TRBV21-1 with TRBJ2-7; TRBD2 is the table's D call, not checked against the DNA. TRBV21-1 is a listed pseudogene. This CDR3 comprises 17 residues.

The CDR3 DNA follows: TGTGCCACCAGTGACCCAGGGACAGGGCAAGAGACCCAGTACTTC. Translated, it gives CATSDPGTGQETQYF. V usage is TRBV24-1 and J usage is TRBJ2-5; 9 positions match TRBD1. Germline lookup yields CDR1 KGHDR and CDR2 SFDVKD. Unmatched junction bases numbered 4, after V lost 4 bases and J lost 2 bases. The CDR3 has 15 residues.

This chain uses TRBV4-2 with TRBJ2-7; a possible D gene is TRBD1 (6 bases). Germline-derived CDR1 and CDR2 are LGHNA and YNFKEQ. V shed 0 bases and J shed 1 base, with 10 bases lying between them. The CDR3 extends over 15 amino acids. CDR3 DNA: TGTGCCAGCAGCCAAGACAGGGGAACATCCTACGAGCAGTACTTC. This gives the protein CASSQDRGTSYEQYF.

CDR3 sequence reads: CASSQEGGRVAGNTIYF. The CDR3 region has the DNA TGCGCCAGCAGCCAAGAGGGAGGGAGGGTGGCTGGAAACACCATATATTTT. The rearrangement links TRBV4-1 to TRBJ1-3; D gene unclear. Trimming took 0 bases from V and 2 from J, leaving 14 bases between them. Germline-derived CDR1 and CDR2 are MGHRA and YSYEKL. CDR3 length equals 17 residues.

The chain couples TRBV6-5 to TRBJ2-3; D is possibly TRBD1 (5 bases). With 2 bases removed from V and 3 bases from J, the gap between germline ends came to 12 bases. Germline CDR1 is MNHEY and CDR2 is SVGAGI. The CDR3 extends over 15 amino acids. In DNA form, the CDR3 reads TGTGCCAGCAGTTACGGGGCAGACGGGACAGATACGCAGTATTTT. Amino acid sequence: CASSYGADGTDTQYF.

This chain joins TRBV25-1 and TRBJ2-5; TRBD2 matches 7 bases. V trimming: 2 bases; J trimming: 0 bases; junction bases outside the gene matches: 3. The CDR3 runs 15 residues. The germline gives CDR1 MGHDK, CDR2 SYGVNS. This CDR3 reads CASSEMRGYQETQYF. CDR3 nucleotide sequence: TGTGCCAGCAGTGAAATGCGGGGGTACCAAGAGACCCAGTACTTC.

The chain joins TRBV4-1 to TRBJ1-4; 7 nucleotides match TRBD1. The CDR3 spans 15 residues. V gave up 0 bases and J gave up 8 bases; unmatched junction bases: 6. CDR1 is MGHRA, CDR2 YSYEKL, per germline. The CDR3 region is CASSQDGTEGEKLFF. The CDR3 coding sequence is TGCGCCAGCAGCCAAGATGGGACAGAAGGGGAAAAACTGTTTTTT.

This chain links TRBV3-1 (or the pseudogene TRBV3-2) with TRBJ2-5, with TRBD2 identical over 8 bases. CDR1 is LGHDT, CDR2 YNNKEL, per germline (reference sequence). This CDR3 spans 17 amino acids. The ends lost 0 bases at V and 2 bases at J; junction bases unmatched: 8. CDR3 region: CASSQDLGGGTQETQYF. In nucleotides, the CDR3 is TGTGCCAGCAGCCAAGATCTTGGCGGGGGGACACAAGAGACCCAGTACTTC.

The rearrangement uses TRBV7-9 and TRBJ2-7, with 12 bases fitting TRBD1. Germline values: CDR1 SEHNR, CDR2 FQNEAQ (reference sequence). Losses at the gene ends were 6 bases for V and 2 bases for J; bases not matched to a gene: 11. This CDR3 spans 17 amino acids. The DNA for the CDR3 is TGTGCCAGCAGTTCGACCTCCGGGACAGGGGGCACCTACGAGCAGTACTTC. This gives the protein CASSSTSGTGGTYEQYF.

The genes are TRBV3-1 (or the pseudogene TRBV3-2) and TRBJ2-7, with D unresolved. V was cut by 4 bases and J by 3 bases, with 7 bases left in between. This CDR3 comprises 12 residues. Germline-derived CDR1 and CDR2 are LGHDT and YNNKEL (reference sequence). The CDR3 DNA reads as TGTGCCAGCAGCCCGCCGGGCTACGAGCAGTACTTC. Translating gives CASSPPGYEQYF.

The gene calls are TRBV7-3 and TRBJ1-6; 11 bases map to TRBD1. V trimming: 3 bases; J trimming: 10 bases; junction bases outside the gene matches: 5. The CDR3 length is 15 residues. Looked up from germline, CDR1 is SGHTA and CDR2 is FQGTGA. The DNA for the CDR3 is TGTGCCAGCAGCTTGACCGGGACAGGGGGATCACCCCTCCACTTT. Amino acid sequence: CASSLTGTGGSPLHF.

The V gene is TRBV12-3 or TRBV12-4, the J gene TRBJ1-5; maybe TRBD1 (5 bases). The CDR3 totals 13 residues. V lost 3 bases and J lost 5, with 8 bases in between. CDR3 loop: CASSFGGDQPQHF. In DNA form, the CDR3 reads TGTGCCAGCAGTTTTGGGGGGGATCAGCCCCAGCATTTT.

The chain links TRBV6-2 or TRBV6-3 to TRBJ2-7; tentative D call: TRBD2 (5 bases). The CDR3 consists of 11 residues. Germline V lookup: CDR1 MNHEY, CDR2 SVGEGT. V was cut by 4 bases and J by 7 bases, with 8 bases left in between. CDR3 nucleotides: TGTGCCAGCAGTTGGGAGCTAGAGCAGTACTTC. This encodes CASSWELEQYF.

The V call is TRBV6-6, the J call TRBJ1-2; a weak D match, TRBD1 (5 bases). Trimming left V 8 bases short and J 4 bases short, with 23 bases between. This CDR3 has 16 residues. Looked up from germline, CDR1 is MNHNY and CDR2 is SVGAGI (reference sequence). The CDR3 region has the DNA TGTGCCAGCGGCCGGGGGAGCCCTGTGACTAGCTATGGCTACACCTTC. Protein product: CASGRGSPVTSYGYTF.

The CDR3: CASSRYRVDYGYTF. DNA for the CDR3: TGTGCCAGCAGCCGATACCGGGTAGACTATGGCTACACCTTC. The chain links TRBV6-5 to TRBJ1-2; D remains ambiguous. The V gene's germline CDR1 is MNHEY and CDR2 SVGAGI. The CDR3 is 14 residues long. V lost 6 bases and J 3 bases, leaving 14 bases between the germline ends.

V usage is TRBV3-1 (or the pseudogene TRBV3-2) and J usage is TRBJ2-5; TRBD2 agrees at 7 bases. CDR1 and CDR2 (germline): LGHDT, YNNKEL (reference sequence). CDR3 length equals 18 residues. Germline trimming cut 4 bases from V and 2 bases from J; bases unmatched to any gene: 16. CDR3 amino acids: CASSRSVASGKNQETQYF. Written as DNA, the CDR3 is TGTGCCAGCAGCCGGTCGGTGGCTAGCGGAAAGAATCAAGAGACCCAGTACTTC.

CDR3 loop: CASTEQGVSNQPQHF. The CDR3 nucleotides are TGTGCCAGCACAGAGCAGGGGGTGAGCAATCAGCCCCAGCATTTT. V is TRBV2 and J is TRBJ1-5; 7 positions match TRBD1. There are 15 residues in the CDR3. V trimming: 7 bases; J trimming: 1 base; junction bases outside the gene matches: 7. Germline V lookup: CDR1 SNHLY, CDR2 FYNNEI.

CDR3 region: CASSDTGTGYYEQYF. The CDR3 bases are TGTGCCAGCAGCGACACCGGGACAGGATACTACGAGCAGTACTTC. The chain couples TRBV6-5 to TRBJ2-7; 8 bases agree with TRBD1. The V gene end was trimmed by 6 bases and the J gene end by 3 bases; junction bases not matched to a gene: 10. This CDR3 has 15 residues. Germline loops: CDR1 MNHEY, CDR2 SVGAGI.

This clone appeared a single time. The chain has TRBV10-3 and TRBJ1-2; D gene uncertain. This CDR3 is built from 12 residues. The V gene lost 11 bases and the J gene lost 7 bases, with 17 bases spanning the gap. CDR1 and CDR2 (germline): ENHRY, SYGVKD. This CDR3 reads CALSDTAGGYTF. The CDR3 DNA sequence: TGTGCCCTATCCGACACGGCGGGTGGCTACACCTTC.

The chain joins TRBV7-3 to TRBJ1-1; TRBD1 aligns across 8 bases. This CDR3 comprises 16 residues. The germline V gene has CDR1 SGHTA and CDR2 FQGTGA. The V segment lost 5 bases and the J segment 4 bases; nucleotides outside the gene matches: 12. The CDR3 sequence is CASSPYPTGTGTEAFF. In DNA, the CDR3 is TGTGCCAGCAGCCCCTATCCGACAGGGACAGGCACTGAAGCTTTCTTT.

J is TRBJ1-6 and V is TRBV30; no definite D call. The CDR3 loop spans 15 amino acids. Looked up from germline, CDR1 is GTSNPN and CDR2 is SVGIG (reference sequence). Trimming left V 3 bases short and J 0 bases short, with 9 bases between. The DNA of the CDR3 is TGTGCCTGGAGATTACTTAGCTCCTATAATTCACCCCTCCACTTT. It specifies CAWRLLSSYNSPLHF.